Many counts were recorded for the clone carrying this TCR delta chain. A much larger clone lies a single base off, so this may be a read error. In the same sample, other DNA sequences code for this CDR3. Germline CDR1 is GEAIGNYY and CDR2 is EKD. The CDR3 has 9 residues. The data are from a study of γδ T cells in repeated Plasmodium falciparum infection. TCRdb reanalysed the multiplex PCR reads with CATT. The sample yields around 49,000 delta-chain clones, around 2% seen once. Vgamma9/Vdelta2+ and Vdelta2-negative gammadelta T cells were flow-sorted from PBMC for bulk sequencing. Material for sequencing was gamma-delta T cells from blood. The sequence came from a pool of human donors (malaria-infected and uninfected, not separated). The V gene is TRDV2, but the J gene lacks a call. This CDR3 reads CACSDKLIF. For the CDR3, the DNA is TGTGCCTGTAGCGATAAGCTCATCTTT.